The clone carrying this TCR beta chain was detected ten times or more. Its antigen is as yet unknown. The data derive from a study of CD8+CD57+ T cells in acquired aplastic anemia. The overall study: Each DNA sample taken from sorted CD4+ and CD8+ cells came to about 3.2 ug on average.

Overall study results and limits: Almost 30 shared CD8+ CDR3s appeared highly expressed within patients' immunodominant clones.

TCR beta VDJ and CDR3 profiling used genomic DNA as template. TCRdb independently ran MiXCR on the reads; one entry per CDR3 protein. This sample carries roughly 290,000 distinct CDR3 sequences, about three fifths of them seen once, and the ten largest clones take 1% to 1.5%. Patients sequenced had flow cytometry evidence of CD8+CD57+ cell expansion. Diagnosis of severe acquired aplastic anemia applied to all patients. This CDR3 has 15 residues. Germline CDR1 reads MNHEY; CDR2 reads SMNVEV (reference sequence). V lost 5 bases to trimming and J lost 9 bases, with 17 bases between them. Input material: sorted CD4+, CD8+, or CD8+CD57+ T cells (not recorded which) from PBMCs. This rearrangement joins TRBV27 to TRBJ1-6; D uncertain. The sequence came from a human donor with aplastic anemia. CDR3 DNA: TGTGCCAGCAGTACCAATACGGCGACGGTTTCACCCCTCCACTTT. Protein: CASSTNTATVSPLHF.